The T cell receptor beta chain under discussion was sequenced for a study of blood T cell repertoires in COVID-19. The V and J ends lost 1 base and 7 bases, in that order; junction bases with no gene match: 7. Germline values: CDR1 SGHNT, CDR2 YENEEA. This CDR3 comprises 16 residues. The data were produced by immunoSEQ multiplex PCR, yet TCRdb's version contains in-frame clones alone and is incomplete. Of about 280,000 clones listed, 65% to 90% are singletons. The sequenced sample consisted of peripheral blood. This receptor was obtained from a man aged 50-60 years with active or convalescent COVID-19. The rearrangement links TRBV11-3 to TRBJ2-1, with TRBD1 matching 10 bases. The CDR3 coding sequence is TGTGCCAGCAGCTTAGCGGGACAGGGGAAAACAAATGAGCAGTTCTTC. Its protein is CASSLAGQGKTNEQFF.